This T cell receptor beta chain was identified in a study of blood T cells in healthy people across ages. General study results and limits: Per million T cells, TCR beta diversity dropped roughly linearly as age increased. Reliance upon unsorted PBMCs precluded definitive naive versus antigen-experienced comparison.

A J-beta primer mix and a sample-barcoded 5' primer were used in a second PCR of roughly 7 to 12 cycles. TCRdb ran MiXCR on the 5' RACE reads and lists one entry per CDR3 protein. The data show around 800,000 distinct CDR3 sequences, about 62% seen once. This CDR3 is 13 amino acids long. CDR1 is SGHTA and CDR2 is FQGNSA in the germline V gene. The V end was cut by 4 bases, the J end by 5 bases, with 11 bases between. Note on this clonotype: Antigen unknown. A read error is possible here, since a much larger clone lies one base away.

What was sequenced was blood. The origin of this receptor is a man between 25 and 39 years old in good health. The gene calls are TRBV7-2 and TRBJ2-5; D possibly uses TRBD1 or TRBD2 (6 bases each). CDR3 loop: CASSCGGRETQYF. Written as DNA, the CDR3 is TGTGCCAGCAGCTGTGGGGGGCGGGAGACCCAGTACTTC. Variable domain in full (rest from reference TRBV7-2 and TRBJ2-5): GAGVSQSPSNKVTEKGKDVELRCDPISGHTALYWYRQSLGQGLEFLIYFQGNSAPDKSGLPSDRFSAERTGGSVSTLTIQRTQQEDSAVYLCASSCGGRETQYFGPGTRLLVL.